The clone carrying this TCR beta chain was seen just once. The data were produced by immunoSEQ multiplex PCR, yet TCRdb's version contains in-frame clones alone and is incomplete. Of 430,000 or so clones in the sample, around nine tenths are singletons; the top ten hold 1.4%. This sample was included in a study of blood T cell repertoires in COVID-19. On the study more broadly: COVID-19 samples from acute and convalescent phases originated in the United States, Italy and Spain.

The CDR3 is 17 residues long. Trimming removed 0 bases from V and 0 bases from J, with 11 bases in between. The germline CDR1 and CDR2 sequences are SGHNT and YENEEA. The clonotype originates from a woman under 30 who had been exposed to COVID-19. Input material: PBMCs or T cells enriched from blood (not recorded which). The V gene is TRBV11-3, the J gene TRBJ1-4; unclear D gene. The CDR3 spells CASSLDPQASTNEKLFF. The CDR3 coding sequence is TGTGCCAGCAGCTTAGATCCCCAGGCCTCAACTAATGAAAAACTGTTTTTT.